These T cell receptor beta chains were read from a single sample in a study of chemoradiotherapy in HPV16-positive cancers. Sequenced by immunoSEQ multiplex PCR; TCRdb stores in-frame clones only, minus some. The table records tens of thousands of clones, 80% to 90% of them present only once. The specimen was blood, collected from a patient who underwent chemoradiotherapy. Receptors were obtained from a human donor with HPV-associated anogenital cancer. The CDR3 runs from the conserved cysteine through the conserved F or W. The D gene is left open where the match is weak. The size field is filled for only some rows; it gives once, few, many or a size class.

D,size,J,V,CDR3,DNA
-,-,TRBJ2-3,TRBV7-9,CASNIRADTQYF,TGTGCCAGCAATATCAGGGCAGATACGCAGTATTTT
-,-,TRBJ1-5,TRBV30,CAWSVKGAQPQHF,TGTGCCTGGAGTGTGAAAGGGGCCCAGCCCCAGCATTTT
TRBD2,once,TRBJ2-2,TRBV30,CAWGGLAVTGELFF,TGTGCCTGGGGGGGACTAGCGGTGACCGGGGAGCTGTTTTTT
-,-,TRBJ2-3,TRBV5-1,CASSLWGHTDTQYF,TGCGCCAGCAGCTTGTGGGGACACACAGATACGCAGTATTTT
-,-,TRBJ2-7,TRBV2,CASINGDRGINYEQYF,TGTGCCAGCATCAATGGCGACCGGGGAATTAACTACGAGCAGTACTTC
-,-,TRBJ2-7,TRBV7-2,CASSLRGGEQYF,TGTGCCAGCAGCTTACGAGGTGGCGAGCAGTACTTC
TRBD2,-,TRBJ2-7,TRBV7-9,CASSSIGLAGSYEQYF,TGTGCCAGCAGCTCCATAGGACTAGCGGGGTCCTACGAGCAGTACTTC
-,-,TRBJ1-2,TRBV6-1,CASSEVQGRNYGYTF,TGTGCCAGCAGTGAAGTACAGGGAAGGAACTATGGCTACACCTTC
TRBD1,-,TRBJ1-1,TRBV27,CASSDLGRGPNTEAFF,TGTGCCAGCAGTGACCTGGGCAGGGGGCCGAACACTGAAGCTTTCTTT
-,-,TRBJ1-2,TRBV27,CASSHSFQGTKSNYGYTF,TGTGCCAGCAGCCACTCCTTTCAGGGCACAAAATCTAACTATGGCTACACCTTC
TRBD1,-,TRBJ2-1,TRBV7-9,CASSSGQGRDEQFF,TGTGCCAGCAGCTCGGGACAGGGGCGGGATGAGCAGTTCTTC
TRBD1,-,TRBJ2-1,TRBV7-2,CASSSGTGLGNEQFF,TGTGCCAGCAGCTCCGGGACAGGGCTGGGCAATGAGCAGTTCTTC
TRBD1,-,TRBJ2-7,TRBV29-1,CSAEGTGAAEQYF,TGCAGCGCTGAAGGGACAGGCGCGGCCGAGCAGTACTTC
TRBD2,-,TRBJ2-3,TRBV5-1,CASSLSPSGGGTDTQYF,TGCGCCAGCAGCTTGTCTCCTAGCGGGGGGGGCACAGATACGCAGTATTTT
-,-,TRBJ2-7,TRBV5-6,CASSLEVSSEQYF,TGTGCCAGCAGCTTGGAGGTTTCCAGCGAGCAGTACTTC
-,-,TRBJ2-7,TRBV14,CASSQVNAGTSSSYEQYF,TGTGCCAGCAGCCAAGTAAATGCCGGGACTTCGAGCTCCTACGAGCAGTACTTC
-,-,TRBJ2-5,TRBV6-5,CASSYMETQYF,TGTGCCAGCAGTTACATGGAGACCCAGTACTTC
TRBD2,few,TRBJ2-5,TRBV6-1,CASSGLAGGPETQYF,TGTGCCAGCAGTGGACTAGCGGGGGGGCCAGAGACCCAGTACTTC
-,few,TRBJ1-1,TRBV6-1,CASTEGVENTEAFF,TGTGCCAGCACTGAGGGGGTAGAAAACACTGAAGCTTTCTTT
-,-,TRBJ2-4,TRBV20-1,CSARDVGIQYF,TGCAGTGCTAGAGATGTGGGCATTCAGTACTTC
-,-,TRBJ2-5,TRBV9,CASSVSAAHDATQYF,TGTGCCAGCAGCGTAAGCGCGGCGCATGATGCGACCCAGTACTTC
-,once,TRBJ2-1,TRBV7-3,CASSLREDEQFF,TGTGCCAGCAGCTTAAGGGAGGATGAGCAGTTCTTC
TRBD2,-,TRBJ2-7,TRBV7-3,CASRLAGDSHEQYF,TGTGCCAGCAGGTTAGCGGGAGATTCCCACGAGCAGTACTTC
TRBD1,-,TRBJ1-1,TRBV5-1,CASSWGQGGNTEAFF,TGCGCCAGCAGCTGGGGACAGGGAGGGAACACTGAAGCTTTCTTT
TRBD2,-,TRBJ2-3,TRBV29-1,CSVLAGSTDTQYF,TGCAGCGTTCTAGCGGGGAGCACAGATACGCAGTATTTT
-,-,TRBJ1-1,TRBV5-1,CASVRGGGNTEAFF,TGCGCCAGCGTCCGCGGGGGCGGGAACACTGAAGCTTTCTTT
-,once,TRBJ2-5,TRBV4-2,CASSHLNLGQETQYF,TGTGCCAGCAGCCACCTTAACTTGGGACAAGAGACCCAGTACTTC
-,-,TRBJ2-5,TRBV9,CASSTREETQYF,TGTGCCAGCAGCACCAGGGAAGAGACCCAGTACTTC
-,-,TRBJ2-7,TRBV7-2,CASSLAQGKYEQYF,TGTGCCAGCAGCTTAGCTCAGGGAAAGTACGAGCAGTACTTC
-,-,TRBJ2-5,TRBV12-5,CASGLVRGQETQYF,TGTGCTAGTGGTTTGGTACGTGGACAAGAGACCCAGTACTTC
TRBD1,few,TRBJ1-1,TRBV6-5,CASRYTGTGITEAFF,TGTGCCAGCAGATACACCGGGACAGGGATCACTGAAGCTTTCTTT
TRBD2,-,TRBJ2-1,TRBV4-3,CASSQVRGGIGGEQFF,TGCGCCAGCAGCCAAGTCCGCGGGGGGATAGGTGGGGAGCAGTTCTTC
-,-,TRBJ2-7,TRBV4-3,CASSRPASRLSYEQYF,TGCGCCAGCAGCCGCCCGGCCTCCCGTTTGAGTTACGAGCAGTACTTC
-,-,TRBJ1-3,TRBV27,CASSSRQPNSGNTIYF,TGTGCCAGCAGTTCCCGACAGCCGAACTCTGGAAACACCATATATTTT
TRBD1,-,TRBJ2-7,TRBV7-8,CASSFPTGTGQYEQYF,TGTGCCAGCAGCTTTCCAACCGGGACAGGGCAATACGAGCAGTACTTC
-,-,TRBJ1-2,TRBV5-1,CASSLALEGSTF,TGCGCCAGCAGCTTGGCCTTGGAGGGAAGTACCTTC
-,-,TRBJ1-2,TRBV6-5,CASSRRAGIDGYTF,TGTGCCAGCAGTAGAAGGGCAGGGATCGATGGCTACACCTTC
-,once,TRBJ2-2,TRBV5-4,CASSLVGLGGRNTGELFF,TGTGCCAGCAGCTTGGTCGGACTAGGGGGAAGGAACACCGGGGAGCTGTTTTTT
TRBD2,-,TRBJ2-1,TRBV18,CASSPPNSGNEQFF,TGTGCCAGCTCACCCCCGAATAGCGGGAATGAGCAGTTCTTC
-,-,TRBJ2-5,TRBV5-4,CASSSPTGRRETQYF,TGTGCCAGCAGCTCACCGACAGGGAGGCGAGAGACCCAGTACTTC
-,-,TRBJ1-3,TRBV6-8,CASRARGKGNTIYF,TGTGCCAGCAGAGCTCGAGGTAAGGGAAACACCATATATTTT
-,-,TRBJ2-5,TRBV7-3,CASSPRQGRGETQYF,TGTGCCAGCAGCCCCCGACAGGGGAGGGGAGAGACCCAGTACTTC
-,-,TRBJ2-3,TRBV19,CASRATDTQYF,TGTGCCAGTAGGGCCACAGATACGCAGTATTTT
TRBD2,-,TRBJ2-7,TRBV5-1,CASPIAGQRTYEQYF,TGCGCCAGCCCAATAGCGGGGCAGCGAACCTACGAGCAGTACTTC
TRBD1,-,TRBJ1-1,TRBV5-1,CASSLGQGASAEAFF,TGCGCCAGCAGCTTGGGACAGGGGGCCTCCGCTGAAGCTTTCTTT
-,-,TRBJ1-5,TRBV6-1,CASSYQPQHF,TGTGCCAGCAGTTATCAGCCCCAGCATTTT
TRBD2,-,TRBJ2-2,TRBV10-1,CASSLGLAGGDGELFF,TGCGCCAGCAGTTTGGGACTAGCGGGAGGGGACGGGGAGCTGTTTTTT
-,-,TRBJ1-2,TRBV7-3,CASSAQGGYGYTF,TGTGCCAGCAGCGCACAGGGAGGCTATGGCTACACCTTC
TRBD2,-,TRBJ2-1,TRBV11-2,CASSFQRGGPNSYNEQFF,TGTGCCAGCAGCTTCCAGCGGGGGGGCCCAAACTCCTACAATGAGCAGTTCTTC